This is a list of T cell receptor beta chains from one sample in a study of OX40 agonist ivuxolimab in advanced cancers. Libraries were prepared by immunoSEQ multiplex PCR; TCRdb keeps only in-frame clonotypes and omits some of them. The data contain 65,000 to 95,000 clones, around 88% of them singletons. This material consisted of CD4+ or CD8+ T cells sorted from blood, taken in a trial of the OX40 agonist ivuxolimab. Receptor source: an adult with an advanced solid tumor such as melanoma, head and neck, liver or kidney cancer. CDR3s include the opening cysteine and the closing phenylalanine or tryptophan. The D gene is left open where the match is weak. The size entry is marked missing in some rows and otherwise reads once, few, many or a size class.

d_gene,v_gene,j_gene,abundance,CDR3nt,CDR3aa
TRBD1,TRBV19,TRBJ1-4,-,TGTGCCAGTAGTATAGGAGGGGGCGTTGGAAAACTGTTTTTT,CASSIGGGVGKLFF
-,TRBV19,TRBJ1-5,-,TGTGCCAGTAGTAGTGCAGGCTTCAATCAGCCCCAGCATTTT,CASSSAGFNQPQHF
-,TRBV10-3,TRBJ2-1,-,TGTGCCATCAGTGAGAGGGGGTATTCCTACAATGAGCAGTTCTTC,CAISERGYSYNEQFF
-,TRBV6-5,TRBJ2-7,-,TGTGCCAGCAGCTACAAAACACCAGGGAGGATCGAGCAGTACTTC,CASSYKTPGRIEQYF
TRBD2,TRBV7-9,TRBJ2-7,-,TGTGCCAGCAGCTCGGACGGGAGGGACGAGCAGTACTTC,CASSSDGRDEQYF
TRBD1,TRBV11-2,TRBJ2-5,-,TGTGCCAGCAGCTTACGGGCAGGGGGCCAAGAGACCCAGTACTTC,CASSLRAGGQETQYF
TRBD1,TRBV7-2,TRBJ2-5,few,TGTGCCAGCAGGTTAACCCGGGACAGCCAAGAGACCCAGTACTTC,CASRLTRDSQETQYF
-,TRBV7-2,TRBJ1-6,-,TGTGCCAGCAGCTCTATTTTTAATTCACCCCTCCACTTT,CASSSIFNSPLHF
TRBD1,TRBV19,TRBJ1-1,-,TGTGCCACTACACAGGGGAGCACTGAAGCTTTCTTT,CATTQGSTEAFF
-,TRBV9,TRBJ2-1,-,TGTGCCAGCAGCGTAGTGGTTAGCCGGGGTGAGCAGTTCTTC,CASSVVVSRGEQFF
-,TRBV7-6,TRBJ1-2,once,TGTGCCAGCAGCTTAGCTGGTCAGATTTATGGCTACACCTTC,CASSLAGQIYGYTF
-,TRBV7-2,TRBJ1-1,-,TGTGGAAGCGGAGCCGGGGGCACTGAAGCTTTCTTT,CGSGAGGTEAFF
-,TRBV6-5,TRBJ1-4,-,TGTGCCAGCAGTTTTGTTGGTTGGCAGGATGAAAAACTGTTTTTT,CASSFVGWQDEKLFF
TRBD2,TRBV10-3,TRBJ2-3,-,TGTGCCATCAGTGAGTCGAAAGCGGGGAGTTGGACTAGCGGAGGACCGCCGGGTACGCAGTATTTT,CAISESKAGSWTSGGPPGTQYF
-,TRBV30,TRBJ1-5,-,TGTGCCTGGAGTGTACGGTCCGGGTTCAATCAGCCCCAGCATTTT,CAWSVRSGFNQPQHF
-,TRBV28,TRBJ2-7,once,TGTGCCAGCAGTTTACTCGCCTACGAGCAGTACTTC,CASSLLAYEQYF
TRBD1,TRBV7-2,TRBJ1-5,-,TGTGCCAGCAGCCTACTACAGGGACAGGGTCAGCCCCAGCATTTT,CASSLLQGQGQPQHF
-,TRBV6-5,TRBJ2-7,-,TGTGCCAGCAAACGCTCGACAAAATCCTACGAGCAGTACTTC,CASKRSTKSYEQYF
TRBD1,TRBV30,TRBJ2-5,few,TGTGCCTGGAGTCCTCCAGGGGGCCGGAGGGAGACCCAGTACTTC,CAWSPPGGRRETQYF
TRBD1,TRBV5-1,TRBJ1-1,few,TGCGCCAGCAGCTTCGGGACAGCATTGAACACTGAAGCTTTCTTT,CASSFGTALNTEAFF
-,TRBV30,TRBJ1-5,-,TGTGCCTGGAGTGTAAGTGGAAGCCAGCCCCAGCATTTT,CAWSVSGSQPQHF
TRBD1,TRBV4-2,TRBJ2-7,-,TGTGCCAGCAGCCATTATCCGGGACAGGGGGCCTACGAGCAGTACTTC,CASSHYPGQGAYEQYF
-,TRBV7-2,TRBJ2-3,-,TGTGCCAGCAGCTTTGTTAGAGATACGCAGTATTTT,CASSFVRDTQYF
-,TRBV4-1,TRBJ1-4,-,TGCGCCAGCAGCCAAGGACCGGGACGGAATGAAAAACTGTTTTTT,CASSQGPGRNEKLFF
-,TRBV5-1,TRBJ2-1,-,TGCGCCAGCAGCCCAGGTAACACTTACAATGAGCAGTTCTTC,CASSPGNTYNEQFF
TRBD1,TRBV4-1,TRBJ2-7,-,TGCGCCAGCAGATTGGACAGGAGCTCCTACGAGCAGTACTTC,CASRLDRSSYEQYF
-,TRBV10-3,TRBJ1-2,-,TGTGCCACTCAGTCGGGCCCAACTGGGGATGGCTACACCTTC,CATQSGPTGDGYTF